These 4 T cell receptor beta chains share one sample of origin, sequenced in a study of sequential checkpoint blockade in melanoma. Only in-frame clones appear in the TCRdb table, and some are missing; sequencing was by immunoSEQ multiplex PCR. The profile shows about 5,100 clones, 15% to 20% of them singletons. Treatment defined: randomized to nivolumab then ipilimumab (arm A) or the reverse (arm B). This material consisted of tumor tissue (inferred from file names), taken from a patient given nivolumab and ipilimumab in sequence. The receptor set was obtained from a human donor with melanoma.

The V and J genes are TRBV10-2 and TRBJ2-7; tentatively, D is TRBD1 (6 bases). In germline, CDR1 is WSHSY, CDR2 SAAADI. The CDR3 has 13 residues. The V end was cut by 5 bases, the J end by 7 bases, with 15 bases between. This chain's CDR3 is CASSRQGSREQYF. CDR3 in DNA: TGCGCCAGCAGTAGGCAGGGGTCGCGGGAGCAGTACTTC.

This clone has just a few counts. V usage is TRBV11-3 and J usage is TRBJ1-6; 9 nucleotides match TRBD1. Germline CDR1 and CDR2: SGHNT and YENEEA. CDR3 length: 16 amino acids. V gave up 5 bases and J gave up 8 bases; unmatched junction bases: 10. The CDR3 sequence: CASSRYRGRLYSPLHF. DNA for the CDR3: TGTGCCAGCAGCAGATACAGGGGGCGATTGTATTCACCCCTCCACTTT.

The rearrangement joins TRBV6-7 to TRBJ2-4, with D perhaps matching TRBD1 or TRBD2 (5 bases each). TRBV6-7 qualifies as an ORF whose function is uncertain. V gave up 2 bases and J gave up 6 bases, with 17 bases separating them. The CDR3 has 16 amino acids. CDR3 amino acids: CASSYARAEGLNIQYF. The CDR3, as DNA: TGTGCCAGCAGTTACGCCCGCGCCGAGGGGCTAAACATTCAGTACTTC.

This clone has ten or more counts. The rearrangement uses TRBV6-8 and TRBJ2-3; 12 bases agree with TRBD2. V trimming: 5 bases; J trimming: 3 bases; junction bases outside the gene matches: 12. The CDR3 contains 18 residues. Germline values: CDR1 MNHGY, CDR2 SAAAGT. In DNA form, the CDR3 reads TGTGCCAGCAGTGATGGAGCTAGCGGGGGGGGTTGGACAGATACGCAGTATTTT. Its translation is CASSDGASGGGWTDTQYF.